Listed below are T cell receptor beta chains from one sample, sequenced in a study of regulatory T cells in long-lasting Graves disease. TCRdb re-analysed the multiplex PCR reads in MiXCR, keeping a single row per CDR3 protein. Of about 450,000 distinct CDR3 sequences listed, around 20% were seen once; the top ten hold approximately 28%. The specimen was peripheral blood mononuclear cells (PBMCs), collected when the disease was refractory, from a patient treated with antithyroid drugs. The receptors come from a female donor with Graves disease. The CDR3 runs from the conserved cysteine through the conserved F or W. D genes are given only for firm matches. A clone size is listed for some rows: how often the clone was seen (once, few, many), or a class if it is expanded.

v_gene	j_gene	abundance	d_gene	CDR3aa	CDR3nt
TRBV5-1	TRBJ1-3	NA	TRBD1	CASSLLGTGVTSGNTIYF	TGCGCCAGCAGCTTGCTTGGGACAGGGGTTACCTCTGGAAACACCATATATTTT
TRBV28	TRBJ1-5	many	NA	CASSLAGANQPQHF	TGTGCCAGCAGTTTAGCAGGGGCTAATCAGCCCCAGCATTTT
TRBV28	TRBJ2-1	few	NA	CASRPEASDPYNEQFF	TGTGCCAGCAGACCCGAAGCTAGCGACCCCTACAATGAGCAGTTCTTC
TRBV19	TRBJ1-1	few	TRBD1	CATRQGPEAFF	TGTGCCACGAGACAGGGTCCTGAAGCTTTCTTT
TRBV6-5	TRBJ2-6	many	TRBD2	CASSYSISGGTSGANVLTF	TGTGCCAGCAGTTACTCGATTAGCGGGGGAACCTCTGGGGCCAACGTCCTGACTTTC
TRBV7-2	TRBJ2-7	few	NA	CASSLLGVEYEQYF	TGTGCCAGCAGCTTACTAGGGGTGGAGTACGAGCAGTACTTC
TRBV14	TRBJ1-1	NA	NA	CASSQSRNTEAFF	TGTGCCAGCAGCCAGTCTAGGAACACTGAAGCTTTCTTT
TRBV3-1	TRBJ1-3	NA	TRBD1	CASSMHRQGGNTIYF	TGTGCCAGCAGCATGCATCGACAGGGTGGAAACACCATATATTTT
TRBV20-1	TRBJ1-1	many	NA	CSASSPTPNTEAFF	TGCAGTGCTAGTTCCCCGACACCGAACACTGAAGCTTTCTTT
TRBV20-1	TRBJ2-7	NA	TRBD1	CSARDAGQGPYEQYF	TGCAGTGCTAGAGATGCGGGACAGGGGCCCTACGAGCAGTACTTC
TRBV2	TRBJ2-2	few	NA	CASSETSGDWTGELFF	TGTGCCAGCAGTGAAACCTCAGGGGATTGGACCGGGGAGCTGTTTTTT
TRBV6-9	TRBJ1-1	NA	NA	CASSYYMSGNTEAFF	TGTGCCAGCAGTTACTATATGTCAGGGAACACTGAAGCTTTCTTT
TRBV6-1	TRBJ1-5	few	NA	CASNNGLISNQPQHF	TGTGCCAGCAACAACGGACTGATTAGCAATCAGCCCCAGCATTTT
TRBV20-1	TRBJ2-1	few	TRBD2	CSALAGSSYNEQFF	TGCAGTGCTCTAGCGGGTAGCTCCTACAATGAGCAGTTCTTC
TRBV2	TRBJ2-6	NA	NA	CASSLAGISGANVLTF	TGTGCCAGCAGCTTAGCTGGGATCTCTGGGGCCAACGTCCTGACTTTC
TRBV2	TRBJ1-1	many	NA	CASSERGRNTEAFF	TGTGCCAGCAGTGAGAGGGGCAGGAACACTGAAGCTTTCTTT
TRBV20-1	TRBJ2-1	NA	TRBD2	CSASWASGRVYNEQFF	TGCAGTGCTAGTTGGGCTAGCGGGAGGGTTTACAATGAGCAGTTCTTC
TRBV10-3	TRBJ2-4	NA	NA	CAISAGSPNIQYF	TGTGCCATCAGTGCTGGCAGCCCAAACATTCAGTACTTC
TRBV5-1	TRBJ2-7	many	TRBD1	CASSPRQGSYEQYF	TGCGCCAGCAGCCCCAGACAGGGCTCCTACGAGCAGTACTTC
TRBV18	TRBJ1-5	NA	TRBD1	CASSTGALNQPQHF	TGTGCCAGCTCGACAGGGGCCCTTAATCAGCCCCAGCATTTT
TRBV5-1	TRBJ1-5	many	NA	CASSPSDGNQPQHF	TGCGCCAGCAGCCCTTCGGATGGCAATCAGCCCCAGCATTTT
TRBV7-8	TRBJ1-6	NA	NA	CASSASGTNNSPLHF	TGCGCCAGCAGCGCCTCCGGGACAAATAATTCACCCCTCCACTTT
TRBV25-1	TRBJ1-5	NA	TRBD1	CASSEYGTGVNQPQHF	TGTGCCAGCAGTGAATATGGGACAGGGGTCAATCAGCCCCAGCATTTT
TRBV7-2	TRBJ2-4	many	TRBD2	CASSLGSGTSGQNIQYF	TGTGCCAGCAGCTTAGGATCGGGGACTAGCGGACAAAACATTCAGTACTTC
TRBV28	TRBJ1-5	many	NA	CASSLSGINQPQHF	TGTGCCAGCAGCCTATCCGGGATCAATCAGCCCCAGCATTTT
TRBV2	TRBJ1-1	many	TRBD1	CASNNRDRGLRNTEAFF	TGTGCCAGCAATAACCGGGACAGGGGGCTGAGGAACACTGAAGCTTTCTTT
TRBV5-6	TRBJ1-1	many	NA	CASRQQITVNTEAFF	TGTGCCAGCAGGCAGCAAATTACAGTGAACACTGAAGCTTTCTTT
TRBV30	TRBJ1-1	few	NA	CAWRGGGSTEAFF	TGTGCCTGGAGAGGAGGGGGAAGCACTGAAGCTTTCTTT
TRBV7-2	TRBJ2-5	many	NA	CASSYDRKETQYF	TGTGCCAGCAGCTACGACAGGAAAGAGACCCAGTACTTC
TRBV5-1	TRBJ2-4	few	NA	CASSFRGGEAKNIQYF	TGCGCCAGCAGCTTTCGTGGGGGCGAAGCCAAAAACATTCAGTACTTC
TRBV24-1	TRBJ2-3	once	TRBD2	CATSPAGGPTDTQYF	TGTGCCACCAGTCCAGCGGGAGGGCCCACAGATACGCAGTATTTT
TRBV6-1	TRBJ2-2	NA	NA	CASTPRQGGSGELFF	TGTGCCAGCACTCCTCGGCAGGGCGGATCCGGGGAGCTGTTTTTT
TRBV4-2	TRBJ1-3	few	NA	CASSQEVSATGNTIYF	TGTGCCAGCAGCCAAGAAGTGTCCGCCACTGGAAACACCATATATTTT
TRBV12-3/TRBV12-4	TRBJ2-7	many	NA	CASPMPRGREAEQYF	TGTGCCAGCCCCATGCCCCGGGGCAGGGAGGCCGAGCAGTACTTC
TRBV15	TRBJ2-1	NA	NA	CATRLKGSSYNEQFF	TGTGCCACCCGACTAAAAGGTAGCTCCTACAATGAGCAGTTCTTC
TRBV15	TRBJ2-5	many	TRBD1	CATSGTGGRGETQYF	TGTGCCACCAGCGGGACAGGGGGCAGAGGAGAGACCCAGTACTTC
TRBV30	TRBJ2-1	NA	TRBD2	CAWSHLGLAYDEQFF	TGTGCCTGGAGCCATCTGGGACTAGCGTACGATGAGCAGTTCTTC
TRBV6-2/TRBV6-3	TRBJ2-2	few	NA	CASSYPVAGELFF	TGTGCCAGCAGTTACCCAGTAGCCGGGGAGCTGTTTTTT
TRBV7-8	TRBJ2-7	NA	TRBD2	CASSLTTTSGLSYEQYF	TGTGCCAGCAGCCTAACTACTACTAGCGGCCTCTCCTACGAGCAGTACTTC
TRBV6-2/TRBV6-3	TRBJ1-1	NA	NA	CASSFLTPPDPEAFF	TGTGCCAGCAGTTTTCTGACACCACCGGATCCTGAAGCTTTCTTT
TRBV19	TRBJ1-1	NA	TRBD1	CASRIQGGQVNTEAFF	TGTGCCAGTAGGATACAGGGGGGGCAGGTGAACACTGAAGCTTTCTTT